Shown below are 12 T cell receptor beta chains from a single sample sequenced in a study of T cell clonotyping in hematopoietic cell transplantation. Using immunoSEQ multiplex PCR, the repertoire was profiled, and TCRdb retains in-frame clones only, with some absent. The table records around 15,000 clones, over 75% of them present only once. The sample in question was PBMCs, obtained 100 days after allogeneic stem cell transplant. These receptors were taken from a male patient aged 60 to 75 who had an allogeneic stem cell transplant from a related donor, so the T cells may come from the graft donor. Some clones in this sample may be carry-over from other donors' samples.

This sequence joins TRBV4-2 and TRBJ2-2; D unresolved. The CDR3 covers 14 residues. V dropped 1 base and J dropped 5 bases, with 8 bases sitting between them. Germline CDR1 is LGHNA and CDR2 is YNFKEQ. The CDR3 DNA reads TGTGCCAGCAGCCAAGCTTGGGGTACCGGGGAGCTGTTTTTT. Its protein product is CASSQAWGTGELFF.

The chain has TRBV9 and TRBJ1-6; D unresolved. With 3 bases removed from V and 11 bases from J, the gap between germline ends came to 12 bases. CDR1 and CDR2 (germline): SGDLS, YYNGEE. The CDR3 is 13 amino acids. The CDR3 coding sequence is TGTGCCAGCAGCGCGGGCCCGGTGGCACCCCTCCACTTT. Amino acid sequence: CASSAGPVAPLHF.

The genes are TRBV27 and TRBJ1-6; a weak D match, TRBD1 (6 bases). Trimming cost V 3 bases and J 1 base, with 10 bases left between them. This CDR3 is built from 16 residues. In germline, CDR1 is MNHEY, CDR2 SMNVEV (reference sequence). The CDR3 bases are TGTGCCAGCAGTTTGGGGAGGGGGTCCTATAATTCACCCCTCCACTTT. Its protein product is CASSLGRGSYNSPLHF.

The CDR3 loop reads CASSVGVGGGTDTQYF. For the CDR3, the DNA is TGTGCCAGCAGCGTAGGCGTCGGGGGGGGAACAGATACGCAGTATTTT. The J gene is TRBJ2-3, the V gene TRBV9, with 8 bases identical to TRBD2. V lost 0 bases to trimming and J lost 3 bases; unmatched junction nucleotides: 6. Germline CDR1 and CDR2: SGDLS and YYNGEE. The CDR3 spans 16 residues.

The chain is built from TRBV7-9 and TRBJ1-3; no clear D. This CDR3 has 14 residues. V dropped 5 bases and J dropped 0 bases, with 8 bases sitting between them. Germline loops: CDR1 SEHNR, CDR2 FQNEAQ (reference sequence). The CDR3 bases are TGTGCCAGCAGCGACACGGCCTCTGGAAACACCATATATTTT. Its translation is CASSDTASGNTIYF. The full variable domain, in which reference TRBV7-9 and TRBJ1-3 provide the parts outside the CDR3, is DTGVSQNPRHKITKRGQNVTFRCDPISEHNRLYWYRQTLGQGPEFLTYFQNEAQLEKSRLLSDRFSAERPKGSFSTLEIQRTEQGDSAMYLCASSDTASGNTIYFGEGSWLTVV.

The V call is TRBV7-7, the J call TRBJ1-5, with D uncertain. V was clipped by 3 bases and J by 6 bases, with 9 bases between them. Germline V gene lookup returns CDR1 SSHAT and CDR2 FNYEAQ (reference sequence). The CDR3 is 13 residues long. The chain's CDR3 is CASSFSRGQPQHF. CDR3 DNA: TGTGCCAGCAGCTTCTCCCGAGGTCAGCCCCAGCATTTT.

The rearrangement uses TRBV7-9 and TRBJ2-7; D is possibly TRBD2 (7 bases). The CDR3 is made up of 17 amino acids. Per the germline V gene, CDR1 is SEHNR and CDR2 is FQNEAQ (reference sequence). V was shortened by 5 bases and J by 2 bases, with 22 bases between the two germline ends. CDR3 nucleotides: TGTGCCAGCAGCCCATGGTCCGGGGGGCTAAGGACCTACGAGCAGTACTTC. This translates into CASSPWSGGLRTYEQYF. The full variable domain, in which reference TRBV7-9 and TRBJ2-7 provide the parts outside the CDR3, is DTGVSQNPRHKITKRGQNVTFRCDPISEHNRLYWYRQTLGQGPEFLTYFQNEAQLEKSRLLSDRFSAERPKGSFSTLEIQRTEQGDSAMYLCASSPWSGGLRTYEQYFGPGTRLTVT.

The chain has TRBV5-8 and TRBJ2-5; unclear D gene. Germline values: CDR1 SGHTS, CDR2 YDEGEE. The CDR3 runs to 14 residues. Deletions cut 0 bases from V and 7 bases from J, with 13 bases between. The CDR3 nucleotides read TGTGCCAGCAGCTTGGCCGTGCGAGTGGGGACCCAGTACTTC. Translating gives CASSLAVRVGTQYF.

The chain employs TRBV13 and TRBJ1-2; 8 bases are shared with TRBD1. The CDR3 runs 14 residues. Germline CDR1 is PRHDT and CDR2 is FYEKMQ (reference sequence). J lost 8 bases, V lost 1 base, and 6 bases had no gene match. This chain's CDR3 is CASSLDDRGAGYTF. CDR3 sequence (DNA): TGTGCCAGCAGCTTAGACGACAGGGGCGCAGGCTACACCTTC.

This chain links TRBV5-6 with TRBJ2-1; 10 bases agree with TRBD1. The V segment lost 2 bases and the J segment 3 bases; nucleotides outside the gene matches: 5. The CDR3 is made up of 16 amino acids. Germline values: CDR1 SGHDT, CDR2 YYEEEE. CDR3 bases: TGTGCCAGCAGCTTTCTCGGGACAGGGGTCTACAATGAGCAGTTCTTC. Translated: CASSFLGTGVYNEQFF.

This chain uses TRBV4-2 with TRBJ2-3, with TRBD1 matching 7 bases. V lost 3 bases, J lost 4 bases, and 10 bases stayed unmatched. Germline CDR1 LGHNA, CDR2 YNFKEQ. This CDR3 is 16 amino acids long. CDR3 sequence (DNA): TGTGCCAGCAGCCACGTTGGGACAGAAAATTCAGATACGCAGTATTTT. Translation: CASSHVGTENSDTQYF.

Only one count was recorded for this clone. The chain has TRBV25-1 and TRBJ2-3; 11 bases are a match to TRBD2. There are 15 residues in the CDR3. Trimming took 4 bases from V and 1 from J; bases not matched to a gene: 1. The germline V gene has CDR1 MGHDK and CDR2 SYGVNS. For the CDR3, the DNA is TGTGCCAGCAGTGTTAGCGGGGGGGGCACAGATACGCAGTATTTT. Translated, it gives CASSVSGGGTDTQYF.